The rows below give T cell receptor beta chains drawn from one sample of a study of PD-1 blockade in mismatch repair-deficient tumors. Profiled with immunoSEQ multiplex PCR; TCRdb holds only in-frame clones, not every one. The sample has around 130,000 clones, almost 90% seen once. The sequences come from peripheral blood, collected approximately 72 weeks after starting pembrolizumab. These receptors were obtained from an adult with mismatch repair-deficient cancer. Both conserved end residues are part of each CDR3. A D gene is named only where the DNA matches it firmly. Clone size is stated in some rows and not others, as once, few, many or a class when expanded.

j_call d_call v_call clone_size cdr3_aa cdr3_nt
TRBJ2-3 - TRBV6-5 - CASCPGFGGDTQYF TGTGCCAGTTGCCCCGGGTTCGGCGGAGATACGCAGTATTTT
TRBJ2-1 TRBD2 TRBV4-1 - CASSQPLPRLAGAWEQFF TGCGCCAGCAGCCAACCCCTTCCCCGGCTAGCGGGAGCTTGGGAGCAGTTCTTC
TRBJ2-7 - TRBV29-1 - CSVVDARGSYEQYF TGCAGCGTCGTAGACGCCCGAGGCTCCTACGAGCAGTACTTC
TRBJ2-3 TRBD2 TRBV2 - CASSEWTSGGTDTQYF TGTGCCAGCAGTGAATGGACTAGCGGGGGCACAGATACGCAGTATTTT
TRBJ2-1 - TRBV7-8 - CASSLFFGSYNEQFF TGTGCCAGCAGCTTATTTTTCGGCTCCTACAATGAGCAGTTCTTC
TRBJ2-7 - TRBV5-4 - CASSLGARSSYEQYF TGTGCCAGCAGCTTGGGAGCCAGAAGCTCCTACGAGCAGTACTTC
TRBJ2-1 - TRBV10-2 - CASSFYRERGNEQFF TGCGCCAGCAGTTTTTACAGGGAAAGGGGCAATGAGCAGTTCTTC
TRBJ2-4 TRBD1 TRBV7-9 - CASSDRTGLAKNIQYF TGTGCCAGCAGCGACCGGACAGGGCTAGCCAAAAACATTCAGTACTTC
TRBJ2-1 - TRBV29-1 - CSAPGITGRTYNEQFF TGCAGCGCCCCCGGTATAACGGGGAGAACCTACAATGAGCAGTTCTTC
TRBJ2-3 - TRBV11-2 once CASSLSGGTDTQYF TGTGCCAGCAGCTTATCAGGGGGCACAGATACGCAGTATTTT
TRBJ2-3 TRBD1 TRBV27 - CASSALLGQGATDTQYF TGTGCCAGCAGTGCCCTTTTGGGACAGGGGGCCACAGATACGCAGTATTTT
TRBJ2-4 TRBD1 TRBV18 - CASSPTGTQFSRTKNIQYF TGTGCCAGCTCACCGACAGGGACCCAGTTTTCCCGGACCAAAAACATTCAGTACTTC
TRBJ1-1 - TRBV4-3 - CASSQLRDLNTEAFF TGCGCCAGCAGCCAACTCCGGGATCTGAACACTGAAGCTTTCTTT
TRBJ2-1 - TRBV5-1 - CASSLGLEGNEQFF TGCGCCAGCAGCTTAGGCCTCGAGGGCAATGAGCAGTTCTTC
TRBJ1-2 TRBD1 TRBV6-4 - CASSGGTGNGYTF TGTGCCAGCAGTGGTGGGACAGGGAATGGCTACACCTTC
TRBJ1-3 - TRBV2 - CASSFVSGNTIYF TGTGCCAGCAGCTTTGTCTCTGGAAACACCATATATTTT
TRBJ2-6 - TRBV30 - CASYRAGANVLTF TGTGCCTCGTACAGGGCTGGGGCCAACGTCCTGACTTTC
TRBJ2-1 - TRBV28 - CASSLFPYNEQFF TGTGCCAGCAGTTTGTTTCCCTACAATGAGCAGTTCTTC
TRBJ2-7 - TRBV7-5 once CVRSSKIGQGAEVTTSGFYEQYF TGTGTCAGAAGCTCCAAAATCGGACAGGGGGCAGAGGTTACTACTAGCGGGTTCTACGAGCAGTACTTC
TRBJ2-1 TRBD2 TRBV28 - CASSDPRTSGTSHYNEQFF TGTGCCAGCAGTGACCCACGGACTAGCGGGACTTCCCACTACAATGAGCAGTTCTTC
TRBJ2-7 TRBD2 TRBV6-1 - CASRRGAGAYEQYF TGTGCCAGCAGAAGAGGGGCGGGAGCCTACGAGCAGTACTTC
TRBJ1-2 - TRBV4-1 once CASTTVGNYGYTF TGCGCCAGCACAACAGTTGGAAACTATGGCTACACCTTC
TRBJ2-7 - TRBV5-1 - CASSASLLGEQYF TGCGCCAGCAGTGCGTCCCTACTCGGCGAGCAGTACTTC
TRBJ1-2 - TRBV4-3 - CASSQERGSRGGDGYTF TGCGCCAGCAGCCAAGAAAGAGGAAGCAGGGGAGGAGATGGCTACACCTTC
TRBJ1-2 - TRBV6-6 once CASRSRIGLGGYTF TGTGCCAGCAGATCCCGTATAGGCCTTGGTGGCTACACCTTC
TRBJ2-7 TRBD1 TRBV6-1 - CASSPDRVGTYEQYF TGTGCCAGCAGTCCCGACAGGGTCGGAACATACGAGCAGTACTTC
TRBJ2-5 - TRBV15 - CATSRRVRETQYF TGTGCCACCAGCAGAAGGGTTAGGGAGACCCAGTACTTC
TRBJ1-1 TRBD1 TRBV18 - CASSPRDRGSDTEAFF TGTGCCAGCTCACCAAGGGACAGGGGATCGGACACTGAAGCTTTCTTT
TRBJ2-4 - TRBV11-2 once CASSLEPWTTKNIQYF TGTGCCAGCAGCTTAGAGCCATGGACTACCAAAAACATTCAGTACTTC
TRBJ2-7 TRBD1 TRBV19 once CASSPGQGGYEQYF TGTGCCAGTAGTCCCGGACAGGGTGGCTACGAGCAGTACTTC
TRBJ2-7 - TRBV29-1 - CSVLGGLADYEQYF TGCAGCGTCCTGGGGGGGCTAGCCGATTACGAGCAGTACTTC
TRBJ2-3 - TRBV5-1 - CASSLVVADTDTQYF TGCGCCAGCAGCTTGGTCGTAGCGGACACAGATACGCAGTATTTT